Listed here are 27 T cell receptor beta chains from one sample, sequenced in a study of CXCR3-negative and CXCR3-positive naive CD8 T cells. Study-level findings and limits: CXCR3-positive naive cells carried more hydrophobic TRB CDR3s than CXCR3-negative ones.

Antigen specificity for these receptors is unknown. All TRB cDNA libraries came from 5' RACE performed with UMI labels. With the 5' RACE reads reprocessed, TCRdb shows one record per CDR3 protein and no DNA. This table holds about 120,000 distinct CDR3 sequences. The sequenced material came from naive CXCR3+ CD8+ T cells from blood. Subset defined: CD45RO-CCR7+CD27+CD95- naive CD8+ T cells expressing CXCR3 (TNR3+). The receptors shown here come from a human donor in good health. Some clones in this sample may be carry-over from other donors' samples.

This chain links TRBV6-2 or TRBV6-3 with TRBJ2-1. The CDR3 contains 14 residues. Per the germline V gene, CDR1 is MNHEY and CDR2 is SVGEGT. The chain's CDR3 is CASSYLLSNNEQFF.

This sequence joins TRBV6-2 or TRBV6-3 and TRBJ1-1; with no DNA, the TCRdb D assignment of TRBD1 cannot be verified. Germline values: CDR1 MNHEY, CDR2 SVGEGT. There are 13 residues in the CDR3. The CDR3 is CASSYGRNTEAFF.

The genes are TRBV6-5 and TRBJ2-3. Germline V gene lookup returns CDR1 MNHEY and CDR2 SVGAGI. This CDR3 is built from 12 residues. The CDR3 loop is CASSYSGDTQYF.

V is TRBV7-2 and J is TRBJ2-5; TCRdb's D call, TRBD1, is unchecked because there is no DNA. The CDR3 sequence is 12 residues long. Germline V lookup: CDR1 SGHTA, CDR2 FQGNSA. CDR3 loop: CASSAPRGTQYF.

The chain links TRBV7-9 to TRBJ1-2. The CDR3 runs to 14 residues. Per germline, CDR1 SEHNR and CDR2 FQNEAQ (reference sequence). The CDR3 protein is CASSGLDEEDGYTF.

This chain connects TRBV29-1 to TRBJ1-4; the D call from TCRdb, TRBD1, cannot be confirmed without DNA. Germline-derived CDR1 and CDR2 are SQVTM and ANQGSEA. The CDR3 is made up of 14 amino acids. CDR3 loop: CSVPPGGTNEKLFF.

This chain uses TRBV29-1 with TRBJ2-7; there is no DNA to check the TCRdb D call of TRBD2. This CDR3 has 12 amino acids. CDR1 and CDR2 (germline): SQVTM, ANQGSEA. The CDR3 is CSVRLGEYEQYF.

The chain has TRBV12-3 or TRBV12-4 and TRBJ2-7; the D gene TCRdb calls, TRBD2, cannot be checked with no DNA. The CDR3 extends over 13 amino acids. This chain's CDR3 is CASSPPEGGEQYF.

This chain links TRBV29-1 with TRBJ2-1; TCRdb's assignment of TRBD1 cannot be checked, as there is no DNA. The CDR3 covers 13 residues. Germline V gene data show CDR1 as SQVTM and CDR2 as ANQGSEA. CDR3 protein: CSVVQGMSDEQFF.

The J gene is TRBJ2-2, the V gene TRBV6-2 or TRBV6-3; TCRdb returns TRBD1, unconfirmable since there is no DNA. Looked up from germline, CDR1 is MNHEY and CDR2 is SVGEGT. The CDR3 spans 15 residues. The CDR3 loop is CASSNDRDYYGELFF.

This chain connects TRBV15 to TRBJ1-2; TCRdb selects TRBD1, and the lack of DNA leaves this call unchecked. Germline CDR1 and CDR2: LNHNV and YYDKDF (reference sequence). The CDR3 runs 15 residues. CDR3 loop: CATSRGQSSNYGYTF.

The J gene is TRBJ2-7, the V gene TRBV7-9; absent DNA, TCRdb's TRBD1 call cannot be checked. The CDR3 loop spans 16 amino acids. CDR1 SEHNR and CDR2 FQNEAQ come from the germline V gene (reference sequence). The CDR3 protein is CASSFYRDRSSYEQYF.

The chain is built from TRBV29-1 and TRBJ2-1; checking the TCRdb D call of TRBD2 is not possible without DNA. Germline V gives CDR1 SQVTM, CDR2 ANQGSEA. This CDR3 is 14 amino acids long. CDR3 protein: CSSTLPDTYNEQFF.

The rearrangement uses TRBV25-1 and TRBJ2-5; the TRBD2 assignment by TCRdb is unverifiable without DNA. The CDR3 is 15 residues long. Germline V gene lookup returns CDR1 MGHDK and CDR2 SYGVNS. The CDR3 sequence is CASSEPASAEETQYF. The full variable domain, with the rest looked up from reference TRBV25-1 and TRBJ2-5, is EADIYQTPRYLVIGTGKKITLECSQTMGHDKMYWYQQDPGMELHLIHYSYGVNSTEKGDLSSESTVSRIRTEHFPLTLESARPSHTSQYLCASSEPASAEETQYFGPGTRLLVL.

This rearrangement joins TRBV28 to TRBJ2-3; TCRdb returns TRBD2, unconfirmable since there is no DNA. Germline V gene lookup returns CDR1 MDHEN and CDR2 SYDVKM. This CDR3 has 11 amino acids. The CDR3 sequence is CASSFGTSKYF.

The chain carries TRBV7-2 and TRBJ1-6. Germline CDR1 SGHTA, CDR2 FQGNSA. This CDR3 spans 19 amino acids. CDR3 loop: CASSTGRSTKSSYNSPLHF.

This chain uses TRBV28 with TRBJ2-2; TCRdb's D gene call, TRBD2, goes unchecked for lack of DNA. Per germline, CDR1 MDHEN and CDR2 SYDVKM. There are 18 residues in the CDR3. The CDR3 is CASSLLPPSGRGSGELFF.

V and J are TRBV6-1 and TRBJ1-1. This CDR3 contains 19 residues. CDR1 is MNHNS, CDR2 SASEGT, per germline. CDR3 loop: CASQDQHMREGAAPTEAFF.

The chain uses TRBV6-5 and TRBJ2-3. This CDR3 is built from 13 residues. Germline V gene lookup returns CDR1 MNHEY and CDR2 SVGAGI. The CDR3 loop is CASRDQSTDTQYF.

The V and J genes are TRBV28 and TRBJ2-2; lacking DNA, the TRBD2 call made by TCRdb goes unchecked. Germline loops: CDR1 MDHEN, CDR2 SYDVKM. The CDR3 consists of 17 residues. This CDR3 is CASSLLGLAGNTGELFF.

The chain is built from TRBV28 and TRBJ2-1. Germline V gene data show CDR1 as MDHEN and CDR2 as SYDVKM. The CDR3 contains 14 residues. CDR3 residues: CASRQSGAYNEQFF.

The chain has TRBV29-1 and TRBJ1-2; the D gene TCRdb calls, TRBD1, cannot be checked with no DNA. Germline CDR1 is SQVTM and CDR2 is ANQGSEA. This CDR3 region has 16 residues. The CDR3 protein is CSVEGAGALTNYGYTF.

V usage is TRBV7-2 and J usage is TRBJ2-5; TCRdb designates TRBD1, a call that cannot be tested without DNA. Germline V gene lookup returns CDR1 SGHTA and CDR2 FQGNSA. The CDR3 extends over 12 amino acids. The CDR3 loop reads CASRGGEETQYF.

V usage is TRBV27 and J usage is TRBJ1-1. The V gene's germline CDR1 is MNHEY and CDR2 SMNVEV (reference sequence). This CDR3 comprises 12 residues. CDR3 protein: CASSLVGKEAFF.

The chain recombines TRBV20-1 with TRBJ1-5; TCRdb designates TRBD1, a call that cannot be tested without DNA. Germline V CDR1 and CDR2: DFQATT, SNEGSKA (reference sequence). The CDR3 contains 16 residues. The CDR3 reads CSARDLWGQGNQPQHF.

The CDR3 loop is CASSLATGYGYTF. This chain uses TRBV5-1 with TRBJ1-2. This CDR3 is built from 13 residues. Per germline, CDR1 SGHRS and CDR2 YFSETQ.

V is TRBV7-6 and J is TRBJ2-3. CDR1 and CDR2 (germline): SGHVS, FNYEAQ. The CDR3 runs to 18 residues. The CDR3 sequence: CASSLALRAGTGPDTQYF.